Listed here are 11 T cell receptor beta chains from one sample, sequenced in a study of low-dose radiotherapy and immunotherapy resistance in tumors. Time point denoted: after trial treatment. As for treatment: LDRT plus nivolumab, ipilimumab, low-dose cyclophosphamide and aspirin (RACIN trial). TCR amplification involved 20 to 25 PCR cycles with a constant-region primer and V-primer adapter. In TCRdb, the reads were re-called with MiXCR into one record per CDR3 protein. The table has roughly 52,000 distinct CDR3 sequences, approximately 31% seen once. The specimen was PBMCs, collected after low-dose radiotherapy plus immunotherapy. These receptors came from a male donor with rectosigmoid adenocarcinoma.

This clonotype was detected only a few times. DNA of the CDR3: TGTGCCACCTCGCTGGGGTTCTACGAGCAGTACTTC. The encoded protein is CATSLGFYEQYF. The chain uses TRBV28 and TRBJ2-7; no reliable D call. The V gene lost 10 bases and the J gene lost 3 bases, with 13 bases spanning the gap. Germline V gene data show CDR1 as MDHEN and CDR2 as SYDVKM. CDR3 length: 12 amino acids.

This clonotype was seen ten or more times. The chain links TRBV7-6 to TRBJ1-1; 8 bases match TRBD1. V lost 5 bases to trimming and J lost 8 bases; unmatched junction nucleotides: 10. CDR1 is SGHVS and CDR2 is FNYEAQ in the germline V gene. CDR3 length: 14 residues. CDR3 amino acids: CASSTPGSGGEAFF. In DNA, the CDR3 is TGTGCCAGCAGCACCCCCGGATCAGGGGGCGAAGCTTTCTTT. The variable domain in full, completed from reference TRBV7-6 and TRBJ1-1, reads GAGVSQSPRYKVTKRGQDVALRCDPISGHVSLYWYRQALGQGPEFLTYFNYEAQQDKSGLPNDRFSAERPEGSISTLTIQRTEQRDSAMYRCASSTPGSGGEAFFGQGTRLTVV.

In its sample, this clonotype was seen many times. The V call is TRBV19, the J call TRBJ2-7, with D unclear. Trimming removed 3 bases at V and 6 bases at J, with 18 bases between. CDR3 length: 15 residues. CDR1 LNHDA and CDR2 SQIVND come from the germline V gene (reference sequence). The CDR3 region is CASSMDDGPSLEQYF. The CDR3 DNA reads TGTGCCAGTAGTATGGACGACGGCCCTTCTCTCGAGCAGTACTTC.

This clonotype was picked up many times. The chain combines TRBV6-2 or TRBV6-3 with TRBJ2-1; 7 bases match TRBD2. The CDR3 runs 15 residues. The ends lost 5 bases at V and 5 bases at J; junction bases unmatched: 9. CDR1 is MNHEY, CDR2 SVGEGT, per germline. The DNA of the CDR3 is TGTGCCAGCAGTCGCGGACTAGACAAGAACAATGAGCAGTTCTTC. This encodes CASSRGLDKNNEQFF.

The rearrangement links TRBV11-3 to TRBJ2-1; 8 positions agree with TRBD2. Per the germline V gene, CDR1 is SGHNT and CDR2 is YENEEA. The CDR3 consists of 16 residues. The V gene end was trimmed by 4 bases and the J gene end by 8 bases; junction bases not matched to a gene: 13. In DNA, the CDR3 is TGTGCCAGCAGCTCGTCCGGGACTAGTCGGCCACATGAGCAGTTCTTC. It codes for CASSSSGTSRPHEQFF. Filled out from reference TRBV11-3 and TRBJ2-1, the complete variable domain reads EAGVVQSPRYKIIEKKQPVAFWCNPISGHNTLYWYLQNLGQGPELLIRYENEEAVDDSQLPKDRFSAERLKGVDSTLKIQPAELGDSAVYLCASSSSGTSRPHEQFFGPGTRLTVL.

This clonotype came up many times. The rearrangement uses TRBV7-9 and TRBJ2-5; 13 nucleotides match TRBD2. J was trimmed by 4 bases and V by 5 bases; bases with no gene match: 4. Germline V gene sequence: CDR1 SEHNR, CDR2 FQNEAQ (reference sequence). The CDR3 is made up of 15 amino acids. As DNA, the CDR3 is TGTGCCAGCAGCGCAGGACTAGCGGGAGTAGAGACCCAGTACTTC. Translated, it gives CASSAGLAGVETQYF.

This clonotype was observed at least ten times. This chain connects TRBV27 to TRBJ2-6; no clear D. The CDR3 has 14 residues. Per germline, CDR1 MNHEY and CDR2 SMNVEV (reference sequence). V lost 7 bases, J lost 0 bases, and 7 bases lay in between. The CDR3 coding sequence is TGTGCCAGCATGGTCGTCTCTGGGGCCAACGTCCTGACTTTC. It translates to CASMVVSGANVLTF.

As for this clonotype: This likely reflects a read error, since a far larger clone is one base away. V gene TRBV7-6 combines with J gene TRBJ2-7; D might be TRBD1 (5 bases). Germline V gene data show CDR1 as SGHVS and CDR2 as FNYEAQ. V shed 6 bases and J shed 0 bases, with 18 bases lying between them. This CDR3 spans 16 amino acids. The CDR3: CASSRVWGASSYEQYF. CDR3 sequence (DNA): TGTGCCAGCAGTCGAGTGTGGGGCGCTAGCTCCTACGAGCAGTACTTC.

This clonotype was recorded many times. The chain is built from TRBV6-6 and TRBJ2-1; 7 bases align to TRBD2. The CDR3 loop spans 15 amino acids. V shed 6 bases, J shed 5 bases, and the junction held 10 bases outside the gene matches. Germline V lookup: CDR1 MNHNY, CDR2 SVGAGI (reference sequence). CDR3: CASRSGGTGHNEQFF. CDR3 DNA sequence: TGTGCCAGCAGGTCCGGGGGGACTGGGCACAATGAGCAGTTCTTC.

V is TRBV4-1 and J is TRBJ2-7, with D perhaps TRBD1 or TRBD2 (5 bases each). Per the germline V gene, CDR1 is MGHRA and CDR2 is YSYEKL. V gave up 1 base and J gave up 6 bases, with 10 bases separating them. The CDR3 has 13 residues. The CDR3 DNA sequence: TGCGCCAGCAGCCAAGTGGGGGTAAGCGAGCAGTACTTC. This sequence encodes CASSQVGVSEQYF.

This clonotype was found many times. The J gene is TRBJ2-7, the V gene TRBV6-2 or TRBV6-3, with 10 bases aligning to TRBD2. CDR3 length: 14 residues. CDR1 is MNHEY and CDR2 is SVGEGT in the germline V gene. Germline trimming cut 7 bases from V and 2 bases from J; bases unmatched to any gene: 5. The CDR3 coding sequence is TGTGCCAGCACCGACGGACTAGCGGCCTACGAGCAGTACTTC. It specifies CASTDGLAAYEQYF.